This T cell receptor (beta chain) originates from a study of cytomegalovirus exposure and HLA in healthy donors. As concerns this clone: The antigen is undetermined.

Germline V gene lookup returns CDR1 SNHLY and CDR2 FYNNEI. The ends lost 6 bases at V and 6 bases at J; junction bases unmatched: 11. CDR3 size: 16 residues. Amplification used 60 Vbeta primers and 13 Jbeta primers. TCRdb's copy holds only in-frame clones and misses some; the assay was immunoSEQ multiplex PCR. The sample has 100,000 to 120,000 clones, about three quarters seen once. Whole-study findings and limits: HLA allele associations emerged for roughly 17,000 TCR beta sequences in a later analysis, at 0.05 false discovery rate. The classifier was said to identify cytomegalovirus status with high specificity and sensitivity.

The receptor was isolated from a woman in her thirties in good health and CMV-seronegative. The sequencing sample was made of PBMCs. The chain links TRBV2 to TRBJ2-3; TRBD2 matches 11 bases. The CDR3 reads CASRVMSASGRDTQYF. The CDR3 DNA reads TGTGCCAGCAGAGTGATGTCGGCTAGCGGGAGGGATACGCAGTATTTT.